The following is a TCR beta chain sequence with its context. The assay was immunoSEQ multiplex PCR, and TCRdb's table has in-frame clones only and misses some. The table records 550,000 to 650,000 clones, roughly 96% of them present only once. These data are taken from a study of shared clonotypes between healthy human individuals. CD45RO-negative, CCR7-positively selected cells formed the naive CD8 fraction, excluding terminally differentiated effector memory CD45RA+ cells. V was pared by 4 bases and J by 9 bases, with 9 bases between. The V gene's germline CDR1 is MGHRA and CDR2 YSYEKL. The CDR3 covers 11 residues.

The TCR comes from a woman in her 30s in good health. Sequences were obtained from naive CD8+ T cells sorted from blood. The chain has TRBV4-1 and TRBJ1-1; the D gene is possibly TRBD1 (6 bases). CDR3 in DNA: TGCGCCAGCAGCCCTGGGACAAAAGCTTTCTTT. This sequence encodes CASSPGTKAFF.